The 23 T cell receptor beta chains presented below share a single source sample, sequenced in a study of CD8 T cells in ankylosing spondylitis (TCRdb year 2017). Library generation was performed with 5' RACE. TCRdb names Illumina HiSeq 2500 as the instrument used. Through fastp at Q25 and MiXCR, TCRdb rebuilt clones from the public reads, retaining in-frame beta chains. Rows are combined by CDR3 protein, so each entry shows the most common genes and DNA. Within this sample are roughly 160,000 distinct CDR3 sequences, with roughly 10% of them counted one time only. The top ten clonotypes cover 25% to 30% of the sample. Sequencing input: blood, either unsorted or a sorted T cell fraction (not recorded which). All receptors come from a male donor with ankylosing spondylitis or in good health (not recorded which).

This clonotype was observed many times. This chain uses TRBV27 with TRBJ2-7, with 9 positions matching TRBD1. Looked up from germline, CDR1 is MNHEY and CDR2 is SMNVEV (reference sequence). CDR3 length: 14 amino acids. The V and J ends lost 6 bases and 6 bases, in that order; junction bases with no gene match: 9. CDR3 coding DNA: TGTGCCAGCAGACAAGACAGGGGGAGAGGCGAGCAGTACTTC. Its translation: CASRQDRGRGEQYF.

This clonotype was seen ten or more times. The chain's CDR3 is CASSLLQGNTEAFF. DNA for the CDR3: TGCGCCAGCAGCTTATTACAGGGGAACACTGAAGCTTTCTTT. V gene TRBV5-1 combines with J gene TRBJ1-1, with TRBD1 as a possible D gene (6 bases). Germline-derived CDR1 and CDR2 are SGHRS and YFSETQ. Trimming pared 2 bases from V and 1 base from J, leaving 9 bases between. The CDR3 covers 14 residues.

This clonotype was detected ten times or more. The chain has TRBV5-1 and TRBJ2-1, with TRBD1 matching 9 bases. Germline V gene lookup returns CDR1 SGHRS and CDR2 YFSETQ. After removal of 0 bases from V and 7 bases from J, the junction contained 8 bases not matched to a gene. The CDR3 is made up of 16 amino acids. The DNA of the CDR3 is TGCGCCAGCAGCTTGGTGGACAGGGGATTAGGGAATGAGCAGTTCTTC. Amino acids: CASSLVDRGLGNEQFF.

This clonotype was seen at least ten times. DNA of the CDR3: TGCAGTGCTAGAGGAGGGGCAGGGGGCGATGGCTACACCTTC. Translated: CSARGGAGGDGYTF. This rearrangement joins TRBV20-1 to TRBJ1-2, with 8 nucleotides matching TRBD1. The CDR3 has 14 residues. The germline CDR1 and CDR2 sequences are DFQATT and SNEGSKA (reference sequence). V shed 1 base and J 6 bases; nucleotides not matched to a gene: 7.

This clonotype has a count of ten or more. The chain couples TRBV6-5 to TRBJ1-2; a weak D match, TRBD1 (5 bases). The CDR3 loop spans 16 amino acids. V shed 5 bases and J shed 8 bases, with 24 bases lying between them. CDR1 and CDR2 from the germline V gene are MNHEY and SVGAGI. The CDR3 sequence: CASSTSFGEGREGYTF. CDR3 bases: TGTGCCAGCAGTACATCGTTTGGTGAGGGACGGGAAGGCTACACCTTC.

This clonotype was counted between two and nine times. The V and J genes are TRBV7-6 and TRBJ2-1; TRBD2 matches at 9 bases. Losses at the gene ends were 3 bases for V and 8 bases for J; bases not matched to a gene: 8. CDR1 is SGHVS, CDR2 FNYEAQ, per germline. The CDR3 loop spans 15 amino acids. DNA of the CDR3: TGTGCCAGCAGCTTTGTAGCGGGAGAGCATCATGAGCAGTTCTTC. Translation: CASSFVAGEHHEQFF.

Points on this clonotype: It may be a read error: a sequence one base away is much more abundant. The gene calls are TRBV25-1 and TRBJ2-3; TRBD2 matches 8 bases. The CDR3 has 15 amino acids. Germline CDR1 is MGHDK and CDR2 is SYGVNS. CDR3 loop: CANSGSGAFGDTQYF. The CDR3 coding sequence is TGTGCCAACAGTGGTAGCGGGGCCTTCGGAGATACGCAGTATTTT.

At least ten counts were recorded for this clonotype. The V and J genes are TRBV5-1 and TRBJ2-1, with D unclear. The germline gives CDR1 SGHRS, CDR2 YFSETQ. V lost 4 bases and J 0 bases, leaving 5 bases between the germline ends. This CDR3 is 13 amino acids long. DNA of the CDR3: TGCGCCAGCAGCCCAGCCTCCTACAATGAGCAGTTCTTC. Translating gives CASSPASYNEQFF.

This clonotype showed up just a few times. J is TRBJ2-7 and V is TRBV24-1; TRBD1 agrees at 8 bases. In germline, CDR1 is KGHDR, CDR2 SFDVKD. The J segment lost 3 bases and the V segment lost 3 bases, leaving 6 bases of the junction unmatched. CDR3 length: 15 residues. For the CDR3, the DNA is TGTGCCACCAGTGATCAAGGACAGGGAAACTACGAGCAGTACTTC. Residues: CATSDQGQGNYEQYF.

The sample holds many counts of this clonotype. V is TRBV10-3 and J is TRBJ1-2; 8 nucleotides align to TRBD1. The length of the CDR3 is 18 residues. Germline CDR1 is ENHRY and CDR2 is SYGVKD. With 10 bases clipped from V and 5 bases from J, the junction kept 24 bases outside the gene matches. The CDR3 spells CATKKPGPTGGSGYGYTF. The CDR3 nucleotides read TGTGCCACCAAGAAACCCGGGCCTACAGGGGGTTCGGGTTATGGCTACACCTTC.

There are many counts of this clonotype. This chain links TRBV5-1 with TRBJ2-6; D is undetermined. Germline-derived CDR1 and CDR2 are SGHRS and YFSETQ. V gave up 3 bases and J gave up 4 bases, with 14 bases separating them. This CDR3 has 16 amino acids. CDR3 amino acids: CASSYTPAAGANVLTF. The CDR3 DNA reads as TGCGCCAGCAGCTACACGCCGGCGGCGGGGGCCAACGTCCTGACTTTC.

There are many counts of this clonotype. The rearrangement uses TRBV5-1 and TRBJ2-1; D may correspond to TRBD1 or TRBD2 (5 bases each). The CDR3 length is 14 residues. Germline CDR1 reads SGHRS; CDR2 reads YFSETQ. Trimming pared 7 bases from V and 5 bases from J, leaving 16 bases between. The CDR3 DNA sequence: TGCGCCAGCGCTCAGGGTACTAGTAACAATGAGCAGTTCTTC. Translation: CASAQGTSNNEQFF.

This clonotype was seen repeatedly, ten times or more. The rearrangement uses TRBV7-2 and TRBJ2-1; 10 nucleotides match TRBD2. CDR1 SGHTA and CDR2 FQGNSA come from the germline V gene. J gave up 9 bases and V 1 base, and 9 bases lay outside the gene matches. This CDR3 has 16 residues. The chain's CDR3 is CASSLVASGSAIEQFF. In DNA form, the CDR3 reads TGTGCCAGCAGCTTAGTTGCTAGCGGGAGTGCGATTGAGCAGTTCTTC. The entire variable domain, with the rest obtained from reference TRBV7-2 and TRBJ2-1, is as follows: GAGVSQSPSNKVTEKGKDVELRCDPISGHTALYWYRQSLGQGLEFLIYFQGNSAPDKSGLPSDRFSAERTGGSVSTLTIQRTQQEDSAVYLCASSLVASGSAIEQFFGPGTRLTVL.

There are many counts of this clonotype. This chain uses TRBV20-1 with TRBJ2-4, with 7 bases that match TRBD2. Germline CDR1 DFQATT, CDR2 SNEGSKA (reference sequence). Trimming at V came to 1 base and at J to 7 bases, leaving 10 bases not matched to a gene. The CDR3 consists of 15 residues. DNA of the CDR3: TGCAGTGCTAGAGCGCCCCTAGCGGCGGGTAACATTCAGTACTTC. This gives the protein CSARAPLAAGNIQYF.

In its sample, this clonotype was seen many times. The rearrangement uses TRBV4-1 and TRBJ2-3; the match to TRBD2 covers 9 bases. J gave up 5 bases and V 0 bases, and 6 bases lay outside the gene matches. The V gene's germline CDR1 is MGHRA and CDR2 YSYEKL. The CDR3 runs 16 residues. CDR3 coding DNA: TGCGCCAGCAGCCAAGAGAGCGGGAGGCGGGTAGATACGCAGTATTTT. Amino acids: CASSQESGRRVDTQYF.

This clonotype was counted ten times or more. An end of the junction differs from the germline gene, which may be a read error. The chain uses TRBV25-1 and TRBJ2-7; D possibly matches TRBD1 or TRBD2 (5 bases each). CDR3 size: 15 residues. CDR1 and CDR2 from the germline V gene are MGHDK and SYGVNS. In DNA, the CDR3 is TGTGCCAGCAGTTTCTTTCTAGTGTTACGGGACCCTCGAAACTTC. This encodes CASSFFLVLRDPRNF.

This clonotype came up a few times. CDR3 protein: CSVSLPGLSSYEQYF. CDR3 in DNA: TGCAGCGTCTCCCTCCCGGGCCTTAGCTCCTACGAGCAGTACTTC. J is TRBJ2-7 and V is TRBV29-1; D uncertain. CDR1 SQVTM and CDR2 ANQGSEA come from the germline V gene. The V and J ends lost 6 bases and 0 bases respectively, with 18 bases between them. CDR3 length: 15 amino acids.

This clonotype was detected many times. The chain recombines TRBV24-1 with TRBJ2-5; 8 bases are a match to TRBD1. This CDR3 comprises 15 residues. Looked up from germline, CDR1 is KGHDR and CDR2 is SFDVKD. Trimming cost V 2 bases and J 2 bases; bases outside gene matches: 3. Written as DNA, the CDR3 is TGTGCCACCAGTGATTCCGGGACAGGACAAGAGACCCAGTACTTC. Encoded protein: CATSDSGTGQETQYF.

This clonotype was recorded at least ten times. The chain carries TRBV20-1 and TRBJ2-1, with a tentative D call TRBD2 (6 bases). The CDR3 has 13 amino acids. The germline CDR1 and CDR2 sequences are DFQATT and SNEGSKA (reference sequence). Trimming cost V 5 bases and J 5 bases, with 13 bases left between them. CDR3 region: CSAPGLRNNEQFF. The CDR3 DNA is TGCAGTGCTCCGGGACTTCGAAACAATGAGCAGTTCTTC.

The V and J genes are TRBV27 and TRBJ2-1; 7 bases fit TRBD1. CDR1 is MNHEY, CDR2 SMNVEV, per germline (reference sequence). Losses at the gene ends were 3 bases for V and 6 bases for J; bases not matched to a gene: 11. The CDR3 runs 16 residues. CDR3 nucleotides: TGTGCCAGCAGTTTCATTCGGACAGGTCTTCGCAATGAGCAGTTCTTC. Its translation is CASSFIRTGLRNEQFF.

The chain has TRBV4-1 and TRBJ1-1; the D is unclear. Trimming pared 4 bases from V and 1 base from J, leaving 13 bases between. The length of the CDR3 is 15 residues. Germline CDR1 reads MGHRA; CDR2 reads YSYEKL. CDR3 residues: CASSRLSGQNTEAFF. CDR3 coding DNA: TGCGCCAGCAGCCGGTTGTCCGGCCAGAACACTGAAGCTTTCTTT.

This clonotype has ten or more counts. The chain uses TRBV6-5 and TRBJ2-2; the D call may be TRBD1 or TRBD2 (5 bases each). This CDR3 has 15 amino acids. Germline-derived CDR1 and CDR2 are MNHEY and SVGAGI. Trimming pared 4 bases from V and 5 bases from J, leaving 14 bases between. The CDR3 nucleotides are TGTGCCAGCAGTTTGAAGGGGAGTCGAACCGGGGAGCTGTTTTTT. Its translation: CASSLKGSRTGELFF.

This clonotype was seen ten or more times. The chain combines TRBV30 with TRBJ2-7, with D perhaps TRBD2 (7 bases). V shed 5 bases and J shed 3 bases, with 17 bases lying between them. The CDR3 has 14 amino acids. Germline V gene lookup returns CDR1 GTSNPN and CDR2 SVGIG (reference sequence). The CDR3 bases are TGTGCCTGGGAGGAGGGGGGGACCCGCTACGAGCAGTACTTC. It specifies CAWEEGGTRYEQYF.